This paragraph reports one TCR beta chain. Its antigen target is currently unknown. No base quality information exists; no much larger clone differs at one position. Donors formed part of the validation cohort, which comprised 120 subjects and was distinct from the first cohort of under 850 subjects. The library relied on the immunoSEQ multiplex PCR assay. In the original analysis: To diagnose cytomegalovirus status from the catalog of TCR beta chain sequences, a statistical classification framework was built. The table was pulled from immuneACCESS by TCRdb, which kept in-frame rearrangements only. Such tables lose some clones; where checked, under half of the loss comes from unresolved V genes, and the rest has no known cause. V and J calls and clone size are copied from that table; D and trimming were computed from the DNA. Within this sample are around 300,000 clones, with 65% to 90% of them counted one time only. The ten largest clones take up roughly 1% of the sample.

The data derive from a study of cytomegalovirus exposure and HLA in healthy donors (dated by TCRdb to between 2016 and 2019). Context from the whole study: According to a later analysis, the roughly 120 validation repertoires were produced on the same platform as the 680 or so repertoires of the first cohort. The study aimed to test whether cataloging public T cell receptors could reveal signatures of past pathogen exposure. The study combined high-throughput TCR immunosequencing, statistical association of individual TCRs with disease status, and machine learning to predict cytomegalovirus infection status. In addition to the first cohort of 650 to 750 subjects, a separate validation cohort of under 150 different subjects was used. Results and caveats for the whole study, not just this receptor: The classifier was reported to diagnose cytomegalovirus status with high specificity and sensitivity in both the original cohort and the validation cohort. While some public TCRs were present in many individuals, most TCR sequences turned up only very rarely across donors. All 110 or so repertoires were used to score co-occurrence in the validation cohort in a later analysis, because that analysis had no HLA typing for the cohort. In the study, 164 TCR beta chains were listed as associated with cytomegalovirus. According to the authors, the approach could potentially be generalized to other disease states and immunological phenotypes. In vitro tests confirmed that a few of the cytomegalovirus-associated TCR beta chains recognize cytomegalovirus antigens. Of the cluster scores, about 94% were above 0 in a later analysis, which found that TCRs clustered in the first cohort also tended to co-occur in the 120 validation repertoires.

CDR1 and CDR2 (MNHEY, SVGAGI) derive from the germline V gene. Its CDR3 holds 15 amino acids, cysteine through phenylalanine. Only CDR3 DNA is held: 45 bases, read in frame from base 1. For this chain, trimming is 8 bases at the V end and 1 base at the J end, and the number of junction bases without a gene match is 10. Material for sequencing was PBMCs. The sequence derives from a woman between 18 and 29 years old in good health and CMV-seronegative. The rearrangement combines TRBV6-5 with TRBJ1-2; 7 nucleotides in the junction match TRBD1. For the CDR3, the sequence is CASRRTGEINYGYTF. The DNA sequence is given as TGTGCCAGCCGGAGGACAGGAGAGATTAACTATGGCTACACCTTC.